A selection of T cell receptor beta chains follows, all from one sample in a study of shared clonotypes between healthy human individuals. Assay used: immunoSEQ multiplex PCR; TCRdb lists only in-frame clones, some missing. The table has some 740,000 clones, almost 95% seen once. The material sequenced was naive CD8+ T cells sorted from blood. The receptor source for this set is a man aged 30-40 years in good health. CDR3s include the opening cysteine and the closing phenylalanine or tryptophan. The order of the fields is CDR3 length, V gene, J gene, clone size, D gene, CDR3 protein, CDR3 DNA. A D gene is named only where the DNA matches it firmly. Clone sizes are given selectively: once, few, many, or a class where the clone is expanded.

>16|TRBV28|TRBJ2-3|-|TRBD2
CASSFPSGSRTDTQYF
TGTGCCAGCAGTTTCCCCAGCGGGAGTCGCACAGATACGCAGTATTTT
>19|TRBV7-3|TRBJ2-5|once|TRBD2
CASSGPLGLAGGPGETQYF
TGTGCCAGCAGCGGACCCTTGGGACTAGCGGGAGGGCCGGGAGAGACCCAGTACTTC
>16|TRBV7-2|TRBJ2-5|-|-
CASSLEPRSPQETQYF
TGTGCCAGCAGCTTAGAGCCTAGAAGCCCCCAAGAGACCCAGTACTTC
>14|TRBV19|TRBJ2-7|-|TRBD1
CATGPGTGAYEQYF
TGTGCCACTGGCCCTGGGACAGGGGCCTACGAGCAGTACTTC
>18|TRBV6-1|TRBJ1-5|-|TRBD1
CASSGRQGVRYSNQPQHF
TGTGCCAGCAGTGGCCGACAGGGGGTGAGGTATAGCAATCAGCCCCAGCATTTT
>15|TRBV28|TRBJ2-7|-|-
CASSENRRFSYEQYF
TGTGCCAGCAGTGAAAACAGGCGGTTCTCCTACGAGCAGTACTTC
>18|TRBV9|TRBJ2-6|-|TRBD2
CASSTGLASVFGANVLTF
TGTGCCAGCAGCACCGGACTAGCGTCTGTGTTTGGGGCCAACGTCCTGACTTTC
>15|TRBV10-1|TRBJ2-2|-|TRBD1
CASSGQGADTGELFF
TGCGCCAGCAGTGGACAGGGGGCTGACACCGGGGAGCTGTTTTTT
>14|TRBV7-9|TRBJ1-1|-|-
CASRGPLIEREAFF
TGTGCCAGCAGGGGACCCCTGATAGAGAGAGAAGCTTTCTTT
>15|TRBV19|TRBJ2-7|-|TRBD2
CASSSKREWSDEQYF
TGTGCCAGTAGTTCCAAGCGGGAGTGGTCAGACGAGCAGTACTTC
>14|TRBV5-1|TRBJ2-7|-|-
CASSLIGRPYEQYF
TGCGCCAGCAGCTTGATCGGTAGACCCTACGAGCAGTACTTC
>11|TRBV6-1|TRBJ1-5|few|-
CASSSTKPQHF
TGTGCCAGCAGTTCGACGAAGCCCCAGCATTTT
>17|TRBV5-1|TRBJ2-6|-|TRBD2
CASSSGGVFSGANVLTF
TGCGCCAGCAGCTCGGGAGGGGTTTTCTCTGGGGCCAACGTCCTGACTTTC
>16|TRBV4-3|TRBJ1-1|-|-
CASSQDWGPGVSEAFF
TGCGCCAGCAGCCAAGATTGGGGCCCGGGCGTGTCTGAAGCTTTCTTT
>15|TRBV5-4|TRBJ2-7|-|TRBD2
CASSPSGGASYEQYF
TGTGCCAGCAGCCCTAGCGGAGGGGCTTCTTACGAGCAGTACTTC
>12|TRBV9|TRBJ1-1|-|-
CASSGGNTEAFF
TGTGCCAGCAGCGGTGGGAACACTGAAGCTTTCTTT
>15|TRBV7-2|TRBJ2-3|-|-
CASSLEADSTDTQYF
TGTGCCAGCAGCTTAGAAGCGGATAGCACAGATACGCAGTATTTT
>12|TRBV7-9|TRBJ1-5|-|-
CASSLEYQPQHF
TGTGCCAGCAGCTTAGAATATCAGCCCCAGCATTTT
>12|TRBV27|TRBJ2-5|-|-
CASSRNQETQYF
TGTGCCAGCAGTCGGAACCAAGAGACCCAGTACTTC
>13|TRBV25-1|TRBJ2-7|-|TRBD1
CASSATGSYEQYF
TGTGCCAGCAGTGCGACAGGGTCCTACGAGCAGTACTTC
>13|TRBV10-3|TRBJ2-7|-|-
CAISTGDSYEQYF
TGTGCCATCAGCACGGGGGACTCCTACGAGCAGTACTTC
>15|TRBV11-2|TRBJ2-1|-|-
CASSFTGTYYNEQFF
TGTGCCAGCAGCTTCACCGGGACTTACTACAATGAGCAGTTCTTC
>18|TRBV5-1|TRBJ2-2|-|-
CASSLLGHSGSIAGELFF
TGCGCCAGCAGCTTGCTGGGACATTCCGGGAGTATCGCCGGGGAGCTGTTTTTT
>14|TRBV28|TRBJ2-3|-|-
CASSPGPTTDTQYF
TGTGCCAGCAGCCCCGGGCCAACTACAGATACGCAGTATTTT
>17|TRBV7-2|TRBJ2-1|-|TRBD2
CASSSLSLAETYNEQFF
TGTGCCAGCAGCTCCCTATCACTAGCGGAGACCTACAATGAGCAGTTCTTC
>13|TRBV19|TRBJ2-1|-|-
CASGGTVYNEQFF
TGTGCCAGCGGGGGGACAGTCTACAATGAGCAGTTCTTC
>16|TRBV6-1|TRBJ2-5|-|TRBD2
CASSGTSGTGGETQYF
TGTGCCAGCAGTGGGACTAGCGGGACCGGGGGGGAGACCCAGTACTTC